The rows below give T cell receptor beta chains drawn from one sample of a study of control samples from healthy donors and cancer patients. The assay was immunoSEQ multiplex PCR, and TCRdb's table has in-frame clones only and misses some. This table has fewer than 150,000 clones, about nine tenths appearing once. The sample comprised blood. These receptors originate from a man aged 18 to 29 in good health. The CDR3 runs from the conserved cysteine through the conserved F or W. The D gene is left open where the match is weak. Part of the rows lack a size; the others show once, few, many or a class for expanded clones.

j_gene,d_gene,len,v_gene,abundance,CDR3nt,CDR3aa
TRBJ2-3,TRBD2,20,TRBV11-3,once,TGTGCCAGCAGCTTAGATCCCCTCTTTACTAGCGGGAGGGCCGTAGATACGCAGTATTTT,CASSLDPLFTSGRAVDTQYF
TRBJ2-6,-,18,TRBV7-9,-,TGTGCCAGCAGCCACGCCCTCGGTGAGGAAGCTGGGGCCAACGTCCTGACTTTC,CASSHALGEEAGANVLTF
TRBJ2-3,-,15,TRBV7-2,once,TGTGCCAGCAGCTCGTCGGGGATCGTGGCAGATACGCAGTATTTT,CASSSSGIVADTQYF
TRBJ1-2,TRBD1,13,TRBV9,-,TGTGCCAGCAGCCCCGAGGGGGCAAGTGGCTACACCTTC,CASSPEGASGYTF
TRBJ1-4,TRBD1,15,TRBV7-2,-,TGTGCCAGCAGCATACAGGGGGCGCGAGGTGAAAAACTGTTTTTT,CASSIQGARGEKLFF
TRBJ1-3,-,12,TRBV7-9,-,TGTGCCAGCAGCTTGGACCGAAACACCATATATTTT,CASSLDRNTIYF
TRBJ1-3,-,18,TRBV4-1,-,TGCGCCAGCAGCCAAGTCCCCAGCGCCACGGACTCTGGAAACACCATATATTTT,CASSQVPSATDSGNTIYF
TRBJ2-3,-,12,TRBV5-5,-,TGTGCCAGCGATGCAGACACAGATACGCAGTATTTT,CASDADTDTQYF
TRBJ2-2,TRBD1,16,TRBV24-1,-,TGTGCCACCAGTGTCACCGGGACAGGCCCCACCGGGGAGCTGTTTTTT,CATSVTGTGPTGELFF
TRBJ2-7,TRBD1,14,TRBV7-9,-,TGTGCCAGCAGCTTCCGGGACAGGGGCTACGAGCAGTACTTC,CASSFRDRGYEQYF
TRBJ1-1,-,13,TRBV2,-,TGTGCCAGCAGCAGGGGTGGAAACACTGAAGCTTTCTTT,CASSRGGNTEAFF
TRBJ1-1,-,11,TRBV11-3,-,TGTGCCAGCAGCTTAAAAAAAACCCCAGCCTTT,CASSLKKTPAF
TRBJ1-1,-,13,TRBV19,once,TGTGCCAGTAGTACACAGGGGAACACTGAAGCTTTCTTT,CASSTQGNTEAFF
TRBJ2-1,TRBD1,14,TRBV9,-,TGTGCCAGCAGCGTGGGACAGGGGGTGAATGAGCAGTTCTTC,CASSVGQGVNEQFF
TRBJ2-2,-,11,TRBV5-1,-,TGCGCCAGCAGTAGGGCCGGGGAGCTGTTTTTT,CASSRAGELFF
TRBJ2-2,-,16,TRBV4-3,-,TGCGCCAGCAGCCAAGGTGGGGACCTTAACACCGGGGAGCTGTTTTTT,CASSQGGDLNTGELFF
TRBJ2-2,-,15,TRBV3-1/TRBV3-2,-,TGTGCCAGCAGCGAAGACCGGAGGGGGACCGGGGAGCTGTTTTTT,CASSEDRRGTGELFF
TRBJ2-3,-,16,TRBV5-4,-,TGTGCCAGCACCCCGGGGGGCCCGACTAGCACAGATACGCAGTATTTT,CASTPGGPTSTDTQYF
TRBJ2-3,TRBD2,16,TRBV7-2,-,TGTGCCAGCAGCTTAGATGAGGGGAGGGGCACAGATACGCAGTATTTT,CASSLDEGRGTDTQYF
TRBJ2-7,TRBD1,14,TRBV9,-,TGTGCCAGCAGCGGCCGGGACAGCTCCTACGAGCAGTACTTC,CASSGRDSSYEQYF
TRBJ1-5,-,17,TRBV19,-,TGTGCCAGTAGCATCCCCCGGAGGGAACAGGGCAATCAGCCCCAGCATTTT,CASSIPRREQGNQPQHF
TRBJ2-7,TRBD2,15,TRBV3-1/TRBV3-2,-,TGTGCCAGCAGCCAAGAGTCGGTAGCGGGGCCTTACCCATACTTC,CASSQESVAGPYPYF
TRBJ1-6,-,12,TRBV2,-,TGTGCCAGCGCCCTAGACTCCCTGGGACTCCACTTT,CASALDSLGLHF
TRBJ1-4,TRBD1,14,TRBV7-9,-,TGTGCCAGCAGCTCGGACAGGGTTTTTGAAAAACTGTTTTTT,CASSSDRVFEKLFF
TRBJ1-1,-,15,TRBV5-3,-,TGTGCCAGAAGGGGGATAGTAGGTTCCACCGCTGAAGCTTTCTTT,CARRGIVGSTAEAFF
TRBJ1-5,-,16,TRBV10-3,-,TGTGCCACTCAAGAGGGTTGGGGAGAGGGCCATCAGCCCCAGCATTTT,CATQEGWGEGHQPQHF
TRBJ2-1,TRBD2,15,TRBV4-3,-,TGCGCCAGCAGCCAGGGGACTAATCTCTACAATGAGCAGTTCTTC,CASSQGTNLYNEQFF
TRBJ1-6,-,14,TRBV3-1/TRBV3-2,-,TGTGCCAGCAGCCAGGAAGGGGGGAATTCACCCCTCCACTTT,CASSQEGGNSPLHF
TRBJ1-5,-,14,TRBV2,-,TGTGCCAGCAGGGCAGATCATAGCAATCAGCCCCAGCATTTT,CASRADHSNQPQHF
TRBJ1-5,TRBD1,14,TRBV6-2/TRBV6-3,once,TGTGCCAGCAGTCAGACAGGGCAGGATCAGCCCCAGCATTTT,CASSQTGQDQPQHF